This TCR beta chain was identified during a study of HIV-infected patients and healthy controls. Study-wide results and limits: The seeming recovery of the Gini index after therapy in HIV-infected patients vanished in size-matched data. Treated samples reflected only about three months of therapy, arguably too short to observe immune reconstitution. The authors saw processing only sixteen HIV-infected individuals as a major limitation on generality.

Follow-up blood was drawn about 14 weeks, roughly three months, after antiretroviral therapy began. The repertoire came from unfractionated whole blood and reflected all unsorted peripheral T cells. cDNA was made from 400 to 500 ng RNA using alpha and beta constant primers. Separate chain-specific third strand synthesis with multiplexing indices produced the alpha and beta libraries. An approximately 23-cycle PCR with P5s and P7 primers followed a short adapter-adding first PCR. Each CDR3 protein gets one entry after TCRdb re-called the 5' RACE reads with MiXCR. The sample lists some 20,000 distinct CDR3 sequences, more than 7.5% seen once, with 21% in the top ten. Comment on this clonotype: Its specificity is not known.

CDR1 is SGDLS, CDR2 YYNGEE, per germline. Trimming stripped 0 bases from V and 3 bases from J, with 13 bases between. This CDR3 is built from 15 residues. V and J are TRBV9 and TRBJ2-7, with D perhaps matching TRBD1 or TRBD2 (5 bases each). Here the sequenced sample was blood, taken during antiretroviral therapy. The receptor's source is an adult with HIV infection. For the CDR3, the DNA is TGTGCCAGCAGCGTAGAACCGGGGACGAACTACGAGCAGTACTTC. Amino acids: CASSVEPGTNYEQYF.